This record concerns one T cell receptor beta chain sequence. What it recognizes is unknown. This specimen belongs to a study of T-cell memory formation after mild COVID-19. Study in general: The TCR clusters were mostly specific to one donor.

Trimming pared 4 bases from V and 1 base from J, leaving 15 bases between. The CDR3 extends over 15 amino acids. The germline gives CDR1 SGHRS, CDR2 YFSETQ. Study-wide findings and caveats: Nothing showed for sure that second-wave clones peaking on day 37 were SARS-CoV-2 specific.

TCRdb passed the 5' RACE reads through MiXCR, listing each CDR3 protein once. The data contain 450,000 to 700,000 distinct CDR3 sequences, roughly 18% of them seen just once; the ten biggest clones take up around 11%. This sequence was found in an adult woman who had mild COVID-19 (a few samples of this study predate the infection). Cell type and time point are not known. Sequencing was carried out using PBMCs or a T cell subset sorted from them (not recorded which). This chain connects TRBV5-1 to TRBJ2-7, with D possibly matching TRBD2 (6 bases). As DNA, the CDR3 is TGCGCCAGCAGCCCCCGGGTAGCGGCATCCTACGAGCAGTACTTC. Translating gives CASSPRVAASYEQYF.